This T cell receptor (beta chain) was sequenced during a study of blood T cell repertoires in COVID-19. This CDR3 region has 17 residues. From germline, CDR1 is MNHNS and CDR2 SASEGT. V shed 0 bases and J shed 0 bases, with 14 bases lying between them. Repertoires were generated with immunoSEQ multiplex PCR, while TCRdb's copy carries only in-frame clones and drops some. The sample yields around 93,000 clones, 87% seen once. V gene TRBV6-1 combines with J gene TRBJ1-1; D not certain. The receptor comes from a human donor in a cohort sampled during active COVID-19. Sequencing used peripheral blood. The chain's CDR3 is CASSEAPFSNLNTEAFF. CDR3 sequence (DNA): TGTGCCAGCAGTGAAGCACCCTTCAGTAACCTGAACACTGAAGCTTTCTTT.